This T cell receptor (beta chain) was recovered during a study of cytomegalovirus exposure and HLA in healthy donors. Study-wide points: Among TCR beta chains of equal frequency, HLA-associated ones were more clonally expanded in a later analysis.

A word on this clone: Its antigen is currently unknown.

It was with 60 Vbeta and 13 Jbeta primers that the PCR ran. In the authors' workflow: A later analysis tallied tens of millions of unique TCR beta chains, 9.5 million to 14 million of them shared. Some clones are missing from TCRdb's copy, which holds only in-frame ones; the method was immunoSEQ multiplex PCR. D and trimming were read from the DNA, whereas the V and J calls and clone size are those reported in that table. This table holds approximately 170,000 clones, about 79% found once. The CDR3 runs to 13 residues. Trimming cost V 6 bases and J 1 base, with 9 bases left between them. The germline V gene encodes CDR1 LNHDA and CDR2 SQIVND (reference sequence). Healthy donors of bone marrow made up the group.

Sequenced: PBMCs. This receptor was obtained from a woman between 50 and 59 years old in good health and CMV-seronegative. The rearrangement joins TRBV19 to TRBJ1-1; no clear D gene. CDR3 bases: TGTGCCAGTAGGACCGGGAGGAACACTGAAGCTTTCTTT. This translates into CASRTGRNTEAFF.